Given below is one TCR beta chain in context. Its antigen is unidentified. The sample originates from a study of T cell responses to AZD1222 COVID-19 vaccine. Libraries were prepared by immunoSEQ multiplex PCR; TCRdb keeps only in-frame clonotypes and omits some of them. The data show about 42,000 clones, with 65% to 85% seen just once and over 15% held by the top ten. Findings and caveats of the study: A mostly white British donor set with more females was recruited, and clonal diversity was possibly underestimated. CD4 TCRs associated with vaccination spanned spike, dominating at 160-218 and 743-854. All repertoire sampling was performed exclusively after the peak T cell response. The number of AZD1222 recipients seropositive at baseline was only 6 or 7.

This sample comprised peripheral blood, obtained 28 days after the second AZD1222 dose. This sequence originates from an adult who received the AZD1222 COVID-19 vaccine.

CDR3 bases: TGTGCCAGCAGGAAGAGCGGATCCTACGAGCAGTACTTC. This gives the protein CASRKSGSYEQYF. The gene calls are TRBV6-5 and TRBJ2-7; D may be TRBD2 (5 bases). This CDR3 has 13 residues. V was trimmed by 6 bases and J by 1 base, leaving 10 bases between them. Germline V CDR1 and CDR2: MNHEY, SVGAGI.